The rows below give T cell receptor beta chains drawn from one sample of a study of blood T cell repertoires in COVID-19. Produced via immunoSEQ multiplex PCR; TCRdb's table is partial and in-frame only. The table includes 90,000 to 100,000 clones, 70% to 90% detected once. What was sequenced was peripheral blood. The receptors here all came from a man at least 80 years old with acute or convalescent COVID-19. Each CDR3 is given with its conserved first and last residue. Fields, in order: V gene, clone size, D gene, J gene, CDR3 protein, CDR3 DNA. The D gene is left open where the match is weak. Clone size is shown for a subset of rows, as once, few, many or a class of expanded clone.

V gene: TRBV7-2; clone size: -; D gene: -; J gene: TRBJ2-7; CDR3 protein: CASSFDRGSSEQYF; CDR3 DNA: TGTGCCAGCAGCTTCGACCGGGGGTCTTCCGAGCAGTACTTC
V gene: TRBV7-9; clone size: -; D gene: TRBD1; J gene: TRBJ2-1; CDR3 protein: CASSLFRGTGFLPDEQFF; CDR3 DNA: TGTGCCAGCAGCTTATTCCGGGGGACAGGGTTTTTGCCCGATGAGCAGTTCTTC
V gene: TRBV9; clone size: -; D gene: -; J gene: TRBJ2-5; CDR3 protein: CASSVNGRETQYF; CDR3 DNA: TGTGCCAGCAGCGTAAATGGTAGAGAGACCCAGTACTTC
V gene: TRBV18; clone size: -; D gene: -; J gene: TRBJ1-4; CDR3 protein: CASSRDTAGNEKLFF; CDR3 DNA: TGTGCCAGCTCCCGAGACACGGCAGGGAATGAAAAACTGTTTTTT
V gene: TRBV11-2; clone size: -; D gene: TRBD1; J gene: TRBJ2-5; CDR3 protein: CASSLSGQGGDIQYF; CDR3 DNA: TGTGCCAGCAGCTTATCGGGACAGGGGGGAGACATCCAGTACTTC
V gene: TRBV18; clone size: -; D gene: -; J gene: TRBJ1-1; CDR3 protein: CASSRDLGGTEAFF; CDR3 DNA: TGTGCCAGCTCCCGGGACCTAGGAGGGACTGAAGCTTTCTTT
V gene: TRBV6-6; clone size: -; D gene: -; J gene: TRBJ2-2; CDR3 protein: CASRRVGNTGELFF; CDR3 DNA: TGTGCCAGCAGGAGGGTGGGGAACACCGGGGAGCTGTTTTTT
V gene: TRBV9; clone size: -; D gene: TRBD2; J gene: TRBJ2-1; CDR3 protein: CASSVSGTSFWNEQFF; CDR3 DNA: TGTGCCAGCAGCGTATCCGGGACTAGTTTTTGGAATGAGCAGTTCTTC
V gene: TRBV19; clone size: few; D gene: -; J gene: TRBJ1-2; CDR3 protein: CASTPDRFYGYTF; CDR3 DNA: TGTGCCAGTACCCCGGACAGATTTTATGGCTACACCTTC
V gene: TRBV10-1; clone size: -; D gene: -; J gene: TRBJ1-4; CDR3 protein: CASSEPLRRGCEKLFF; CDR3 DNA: TGCGCCAGCAGTGAGCCGTTAAGGCGGGGCTGTGAAAAACTGTTTTTT
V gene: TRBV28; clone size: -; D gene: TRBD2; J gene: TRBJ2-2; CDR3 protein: CATTKGLAGTPSGELFF; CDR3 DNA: TGTGCCACCACGAAGGGACTAGCGGGTACCCCCAGCGGGGAGCTGTTTTTT
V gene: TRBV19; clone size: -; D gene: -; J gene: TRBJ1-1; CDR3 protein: CASSLGLASSSEAFF; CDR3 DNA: TGTGCCAGTAGTCTCGGACTAGCCTCCTCTTCCGAAGCTTTCTTT
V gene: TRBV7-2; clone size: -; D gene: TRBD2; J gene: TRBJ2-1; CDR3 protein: CASSSKEFLAVQFF; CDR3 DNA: TGTGCCAGCAGCTCCAAAGAATTTCTAGCGGTGCAGTTCTTC
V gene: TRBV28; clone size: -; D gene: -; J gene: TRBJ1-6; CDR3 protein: CASTPGGGYSPLHF; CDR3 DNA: TGTGCCAGCACACCCGGGGGGGGGTATTCACCCCTCCACTTT
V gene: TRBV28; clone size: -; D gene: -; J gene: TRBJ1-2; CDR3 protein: CASSLTGFGGYTF; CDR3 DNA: TGTGCCAGCAGCCTAACAGGGTTTGGGGGCTACACCTTC
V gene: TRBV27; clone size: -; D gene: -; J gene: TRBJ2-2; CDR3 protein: CASRVGGRNTGELFF; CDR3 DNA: TGTGCCAGCAGGGTCGGGGGGCGTAACACCGGGGAGCTGTTTTTT
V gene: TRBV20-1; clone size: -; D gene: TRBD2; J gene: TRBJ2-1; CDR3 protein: CSAPGTRFF; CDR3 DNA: TGCAGTGCCCCCGGGACTAGGTTCTTC
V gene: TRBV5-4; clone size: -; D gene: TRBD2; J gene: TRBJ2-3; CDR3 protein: CASSLRGETDTQYF; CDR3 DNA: TGTGCCAGCAGCTTGCGGGGGGAAACAGATACGCAGTATTTT
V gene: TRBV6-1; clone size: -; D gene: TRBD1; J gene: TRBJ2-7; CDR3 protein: CASSDRGQGFYEQYF; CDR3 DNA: TGTGCCAGCAGTGACCGGGGACAGGGGTTCTACGAGCAGTACTTC
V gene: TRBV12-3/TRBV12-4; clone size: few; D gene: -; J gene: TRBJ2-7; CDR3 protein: CASSSGNYEQYF; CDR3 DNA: TGTGCCAGCAGTTCGGGAAATTACGAGCAGTACTTC